Detailed here is one T cell receptor beta chain. Its antigen remains unidentified. This sample was included in a study of cytomegalovirus exposure and HLA in healthy donors. General observations from the study: The study recorded fewer than 200 TCR beta chains that were cytomegalovirus-associated. There were some public TCRs occurring in many donors, but most TCR sequences were rare. Under in vitro conditions, three CMV-associated chains were confirmed as specific for CMV antigens.

The study drew the donors from its approximately 110-subject validation cohort, separate from the approximately 700-subject first cohort. The assay was immunoSEQ multiplex PCR, and TCRdb's table has in-frame clones only and misses some. The sample has 200,000 to 250,000 clones; 80% to 85% are singletons. Germline V gene lookup returns CDR1 SGHNT and CDR2 YYREEE (reference sequence). The length of the CDR3 is 15 residues. V was clipped by 2 bases and J by 0 bases; unmatched bases: 2. The receptor was derived from a woman aged 25 to 39 in good health and CMV-seropositive. V and J are TRBV5-4 and TRBJ2-1; 7 bases agree with TRBD2. The sequencing input was PBMCs. The CDR3 protein is CASSFERDSYNEQFF. CDR3 nucleotide sequence: TGTGCCAGCAGCTTCGAGCGGGACTCCTACAATGAGCAGTTCTTC. The variable domain in full, completed from reference TRBV5-4 and TRBJ2-1, reads ETGVTQSPTHLIKTRGQQVTLRCSSQSGHNTVSWYQQALGQGPQFIFQYYREEENGRGNFPPRFSGLQFPNYSSELNVNALELDDSALYLCASSFERDSYNEQFFGPGTRLTVL.